This T cell receptor beta chain comes out of a study of CD8 T cells in ankylosing spondylitis. The CDR3 covers 17 residues. With V trimmed by 3 bases and J by 7 bases, 15 bases remained unmatched. Per the germline V gene, CDR1 is KGHDR and CDR2 is SFDVKD. TCRdb ran MiXCR on the 5' RACE reads and lists one entry per CDR3 protein. The data show around 100,000 distinct CDR3 sequences, with around 24% seen just once and roughly an eighth held by the top ten. The sequencing input was synovial fluid, either unsorted or a sorted T cell fraction (not recorded which). This chain uses TRBV24-1 with TRBJ1-2, with 8 bases that match TRBD1. The sequence derives from a male donor with ankylosing spondylitis. The CDR3 protein is CATSDEHGQGGRTGYTF. The CDR3 DNA reads TGTGCCACCAGTGATGAACATGGACAGGGAGGGAGGACTGGCTACACCTTC.